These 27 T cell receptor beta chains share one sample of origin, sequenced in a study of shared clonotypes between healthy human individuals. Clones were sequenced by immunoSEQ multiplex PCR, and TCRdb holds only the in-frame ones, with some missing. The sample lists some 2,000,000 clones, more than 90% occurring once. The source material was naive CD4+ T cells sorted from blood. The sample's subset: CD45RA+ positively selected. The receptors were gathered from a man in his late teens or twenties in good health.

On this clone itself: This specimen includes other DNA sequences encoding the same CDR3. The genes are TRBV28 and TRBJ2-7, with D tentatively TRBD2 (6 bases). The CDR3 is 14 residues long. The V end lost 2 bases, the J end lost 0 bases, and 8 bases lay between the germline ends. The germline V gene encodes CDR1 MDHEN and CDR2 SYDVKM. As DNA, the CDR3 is TGTGCCAGCAGTTTAGCGGGGCGCTCCTACGAGCAGTACTTC. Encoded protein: CASSLAGRSYEQYF.

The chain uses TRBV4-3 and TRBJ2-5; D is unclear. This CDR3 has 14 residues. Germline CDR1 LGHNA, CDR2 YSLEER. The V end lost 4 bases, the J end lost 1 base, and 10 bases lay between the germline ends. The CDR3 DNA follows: TGCGCCAGCAGCCGAGTCGGAATCCAAGAGACCCAGTACTTC. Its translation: CASSRVGIQETQYF.

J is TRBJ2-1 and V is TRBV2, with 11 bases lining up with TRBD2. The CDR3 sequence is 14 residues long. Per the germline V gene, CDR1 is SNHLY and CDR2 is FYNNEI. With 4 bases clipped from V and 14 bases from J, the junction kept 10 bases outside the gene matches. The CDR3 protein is CASSVSSGGTYKFF. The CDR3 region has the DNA TGTGCCAGCAGTGTCTCTAGCGGGGGGACCTACAAGTTCTTC.

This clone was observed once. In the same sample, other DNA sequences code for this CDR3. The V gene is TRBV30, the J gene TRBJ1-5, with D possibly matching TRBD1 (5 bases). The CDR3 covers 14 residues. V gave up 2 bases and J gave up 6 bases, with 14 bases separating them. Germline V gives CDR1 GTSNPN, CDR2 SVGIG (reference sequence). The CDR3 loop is CAWSPQGAGQPQHF. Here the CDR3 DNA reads TGTGCCTGGAGTCCACAAGGGGCAGGTCAGCCCCAGCATTTT. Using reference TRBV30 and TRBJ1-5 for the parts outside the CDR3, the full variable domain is SQTIHQWPATLVQPVGSPLSLECTVEGTSNPNLYWYRQAAGRGLQLLFYSVGIGQISSEVPQNLSASRPQDRQFILSSKKLLLSDSGFYLCAWSPQGAGQPQHFGDGTRLSIL.

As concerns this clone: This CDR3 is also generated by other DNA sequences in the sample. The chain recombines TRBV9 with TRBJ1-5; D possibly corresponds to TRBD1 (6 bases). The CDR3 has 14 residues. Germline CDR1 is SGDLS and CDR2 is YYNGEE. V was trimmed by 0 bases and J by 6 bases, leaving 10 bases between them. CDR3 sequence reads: CASSVGDNGQPQHF. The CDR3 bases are TGTGCCAGCAGCGTAGGGGACAACGGTCAGCCCCAGCATTTT.

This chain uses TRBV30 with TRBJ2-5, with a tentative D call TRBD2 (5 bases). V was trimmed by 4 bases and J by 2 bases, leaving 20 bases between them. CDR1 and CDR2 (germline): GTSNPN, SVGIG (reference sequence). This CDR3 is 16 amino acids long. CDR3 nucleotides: TGTGCCTGGACCCCACCGTTAAAACTAGGTCAAGAGACCCAGTACTTC. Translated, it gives CAWTPPLKLGQETQYF. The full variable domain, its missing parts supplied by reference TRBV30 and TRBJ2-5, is SQTIHQWPATLVQPVGSPLSLECTVEGTSNPNLYWYRQAAGRGLQLLFYSVGIGQISSEVPQNLSASRPQDRQFILSSKKLLLSDSGFYLCAWTPPLKLGQETQYFGPGTRLLVL.

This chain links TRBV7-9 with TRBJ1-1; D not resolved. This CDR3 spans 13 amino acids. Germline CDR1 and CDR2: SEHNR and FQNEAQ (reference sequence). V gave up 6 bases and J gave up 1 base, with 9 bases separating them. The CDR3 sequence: CASRRTANTEAFF. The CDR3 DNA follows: TGTGCCAGCAGACGGACGGCGAACACTGAAGCTTTCTTT.

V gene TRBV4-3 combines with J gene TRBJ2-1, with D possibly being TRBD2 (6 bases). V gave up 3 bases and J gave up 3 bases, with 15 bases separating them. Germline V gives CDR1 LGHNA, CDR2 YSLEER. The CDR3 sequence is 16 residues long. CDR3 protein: CASSQKGLGGYNEQFF. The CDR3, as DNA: TGCGCCAGCAGCCAGAAGGGACTCGGCGGCTACAATGAGCAGTTCTTC.

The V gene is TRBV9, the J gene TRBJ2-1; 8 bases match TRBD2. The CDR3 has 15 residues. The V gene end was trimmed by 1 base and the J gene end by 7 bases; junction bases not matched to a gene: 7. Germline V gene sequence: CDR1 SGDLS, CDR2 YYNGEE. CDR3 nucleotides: TGTGCCAGCAGCGTATATGCGGGGGGATTAAATGAGCAGTTCTTC. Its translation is CASSVYAGGLNEQFF. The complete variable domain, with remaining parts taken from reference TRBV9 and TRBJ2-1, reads DSGVTQTPKHLITATGQRVTLRCSPRSGDLSVYWYQQSLDQGLQFLIQYYNGEERAKGNILERFSAQQFPDLHSELNLSSLELGDSALYFCASSVYAGGLNEQFFGPGTRLTVL.

This CDR3 is CAIMGSQGPTDTQYF. CDR3 DNA sequence: TGTGCCATCATGGGGTCACAGGGGCCCACAGATACGCAGTATTTT. This rearrangement joins TRBV10-3 to TRBJ2-3, with 7 positions matching TRBD1. The V gene end was trimmed by 7 bases and the J gene end by 2 bases; junction bases not matched to a gene: 9. This CDR3 region has 15 residues. Germline V CDR1 and CDR2: ENHRY, SYGVKD.

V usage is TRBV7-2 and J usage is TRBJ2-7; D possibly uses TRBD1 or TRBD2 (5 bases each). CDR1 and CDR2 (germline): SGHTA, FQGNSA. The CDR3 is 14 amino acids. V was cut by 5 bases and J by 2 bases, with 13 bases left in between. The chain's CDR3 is CASSPGTETYEQYF. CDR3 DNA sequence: TGTGCCAGCAGCCCCGGGACGGAAACCTACGAGCAGTACTTC.

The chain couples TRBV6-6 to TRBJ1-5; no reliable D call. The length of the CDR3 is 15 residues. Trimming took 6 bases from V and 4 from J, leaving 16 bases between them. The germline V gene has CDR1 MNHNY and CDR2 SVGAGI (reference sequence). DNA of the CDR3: TGTGCCAGCAGCCGGCAAAGGGCCTCAAATCAGCCCCAGCATTTT. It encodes CASSRQRASNQPQHF.

Here the CDR3 DNA reads TGTGCCAGCTCCGTGGGGACTAGCACCTACGAGCAGTACTTC. This codes for CASSVGTSTYEQYF. J is TRBJ2-7 and V is TRBV18, with 9 bases that match TRBD2. With 6 bases clipped from V and 2 bases from J, the junction kept 5 bases outside the gene matches. Germline values: CDR1 KGHSH, CDR2 LQKENI. There are 14 residues in the CDR3.

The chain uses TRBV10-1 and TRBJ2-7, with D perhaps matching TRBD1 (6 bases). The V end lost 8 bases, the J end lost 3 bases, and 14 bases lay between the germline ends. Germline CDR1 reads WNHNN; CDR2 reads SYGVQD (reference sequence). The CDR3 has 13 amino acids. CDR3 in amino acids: CASHLGALYEQYF. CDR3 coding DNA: TGCGCCAGCCACTTGGGGGCCCTCTACGAGCAGTACTTC.

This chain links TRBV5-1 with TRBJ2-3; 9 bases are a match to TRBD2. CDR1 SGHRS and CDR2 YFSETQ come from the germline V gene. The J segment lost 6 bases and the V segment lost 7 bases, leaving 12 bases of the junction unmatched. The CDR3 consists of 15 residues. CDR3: CASGSSGNNGDTQYF. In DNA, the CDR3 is TGCGCCAGCGGTTCTAGCGGGAACAATGGGGATACGCAGTATTTT.

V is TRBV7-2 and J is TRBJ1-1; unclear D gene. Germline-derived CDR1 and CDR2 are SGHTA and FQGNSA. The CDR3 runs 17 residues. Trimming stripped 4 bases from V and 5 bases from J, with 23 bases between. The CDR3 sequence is CASSSRGRLRFGTEAFF. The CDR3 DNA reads TGTGCCAGCAGCTCTCGGGGAAGGTTGAGATTTGGGACTGAAGCTTTCTTT.

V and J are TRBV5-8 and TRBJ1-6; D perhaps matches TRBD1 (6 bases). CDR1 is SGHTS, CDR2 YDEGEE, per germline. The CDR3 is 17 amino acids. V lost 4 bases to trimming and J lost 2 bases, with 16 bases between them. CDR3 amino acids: CASSPGTQSPYNSPLHF. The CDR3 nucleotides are TGTGCCAGCAGCCCCGGGACACAGAGCCCCTATAATTCACCCCTCCACTTT.

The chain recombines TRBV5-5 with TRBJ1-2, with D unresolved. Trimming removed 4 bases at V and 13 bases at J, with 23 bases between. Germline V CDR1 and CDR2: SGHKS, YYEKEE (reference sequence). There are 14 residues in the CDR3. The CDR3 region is CASSPDGVGWLSTF. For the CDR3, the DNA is TGTGCCAGCAGCCCGGACGGGGTGGGATGGCTAAGCACCTTC.

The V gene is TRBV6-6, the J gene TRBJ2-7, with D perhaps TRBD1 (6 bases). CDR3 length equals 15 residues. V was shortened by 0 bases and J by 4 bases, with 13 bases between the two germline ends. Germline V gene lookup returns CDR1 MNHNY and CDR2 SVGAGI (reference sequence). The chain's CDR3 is CASSYSTGYPYEQYF. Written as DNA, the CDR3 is TGTGCCAGCAGTTACTCAACAGGGTACCCATACGAGCAGTACTTC.

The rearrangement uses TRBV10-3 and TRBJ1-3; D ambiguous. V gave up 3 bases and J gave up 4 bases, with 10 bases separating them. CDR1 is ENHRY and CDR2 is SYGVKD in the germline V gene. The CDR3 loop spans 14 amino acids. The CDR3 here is CAISDLTAGNTIYF. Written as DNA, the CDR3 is TGTGCCATCAGTGATTTAACAGCCGGAAACACCATATATTTT.

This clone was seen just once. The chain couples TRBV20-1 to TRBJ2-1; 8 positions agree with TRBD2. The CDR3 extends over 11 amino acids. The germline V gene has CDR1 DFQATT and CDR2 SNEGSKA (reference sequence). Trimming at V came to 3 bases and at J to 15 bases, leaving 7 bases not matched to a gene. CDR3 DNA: TGCAGTGCTAGCCCCGGGACTAGTCTGTTCTTC. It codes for CSASPGTSLFF.

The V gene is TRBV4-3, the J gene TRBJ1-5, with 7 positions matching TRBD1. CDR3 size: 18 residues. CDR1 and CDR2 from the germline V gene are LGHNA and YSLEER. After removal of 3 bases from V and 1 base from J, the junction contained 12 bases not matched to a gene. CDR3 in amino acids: CASSQELQGGVSNQPQHF. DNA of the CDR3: TGCGCCAGCAGCCAGGAATTGCAGGGGGGAGTAAGCAATCAGCCCCAGCATTTT.

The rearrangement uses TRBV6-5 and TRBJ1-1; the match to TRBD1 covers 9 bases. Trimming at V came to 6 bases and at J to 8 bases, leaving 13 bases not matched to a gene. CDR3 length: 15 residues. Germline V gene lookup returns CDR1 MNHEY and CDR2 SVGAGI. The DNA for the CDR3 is TGTGCCAGCAGCACCTCGGGACAGGGCAGTCCAGAAGCTTTCTTT. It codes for CASSTSGQGSPEAFF.

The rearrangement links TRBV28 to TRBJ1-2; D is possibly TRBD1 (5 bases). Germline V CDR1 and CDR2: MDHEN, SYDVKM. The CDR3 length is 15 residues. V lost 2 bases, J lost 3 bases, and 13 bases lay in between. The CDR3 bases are TGTGCCAGCAGTTTAACCCGGGGGAGCGACTATGGCTACACCTTC. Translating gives CASSLTRGSDYGYTF.

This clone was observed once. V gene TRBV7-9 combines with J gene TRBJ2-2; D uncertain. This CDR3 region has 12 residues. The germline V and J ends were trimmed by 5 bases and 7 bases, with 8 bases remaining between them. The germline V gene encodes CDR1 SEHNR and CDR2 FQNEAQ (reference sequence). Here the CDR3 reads CASSPSHGELFF. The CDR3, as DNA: TGTGCCAGCAGCCCAAGTCACGGGGAGCTGTTTTTT.

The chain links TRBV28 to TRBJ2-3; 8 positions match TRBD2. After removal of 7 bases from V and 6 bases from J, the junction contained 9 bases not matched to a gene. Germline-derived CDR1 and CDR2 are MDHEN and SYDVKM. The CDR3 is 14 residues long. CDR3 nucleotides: TGTGCCAGCATTTTCGGGGGGGCAAGGGATACGCAGTATTTT. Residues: CASIFGGARDTQYF.

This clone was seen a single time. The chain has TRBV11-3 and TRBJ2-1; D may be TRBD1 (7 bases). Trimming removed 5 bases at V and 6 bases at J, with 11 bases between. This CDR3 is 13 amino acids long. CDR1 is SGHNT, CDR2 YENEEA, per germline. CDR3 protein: CASSHQGGNEQFF. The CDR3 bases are TGTGCCAGCAGCCATCAGGGGGGCAATGAGCAGTTCTTC.